Listed below are T cell receptor beta chains from one sample, sequenced in a study of T cell clusters in autoimmune cytopenias. TCRdb reprocessed the multiplex PCR reads, keeping one entry per CDR3 protein, no DNA. The sample totals some 7,600 distinct CDR3 sequences. Sequencing was carried out using peripheral blood. These receptors originate from a human donor with an autoimmune cytopenia or autoimmune hepatitis (not recorded which). CDR3s include the opening cysteine and the closing phenylalanine or tryptophan. The size of a clone is reported for some rows only, either as once, few or many, or as a class for expanded clones.

J gene | clone size | V gene | CDR3 protein
TRBJ1-1 | medium-sized | TRBV6-5 | CASNNREGYTEAFF
TRBJ2-3 | medium-sized | TRBV7-9 | CASRRQGLDTQYF
TRBJ2-1 | medium-sized | TRBV5-4 | CASSLIGGAQGEQFF
TRBJ1-3 | medium-sized | TRBV12-3/TRBV12-4 | CASSLQGNTIYF
TRBJ2-7 | medium-sized | TRBV6-1 | CASSEDSPYEQYF
TRBJ1-5 | - | TRBV20-1 | CSARVDGLWQPQHF
TRBJ1-5 | medium-sized | TRBV30 | CAWSPTQPSNQPQHF
TRBJ1-5 | medium-sized | TRBV6-5 | CASRRGTGNYQPQHF
TRBJ1-6 | - | TRBV6-1 | CASSGRVPYNSPLHF
TRBJ2-7 | medium-sized | TRBV5-4 | CASSPRPGTGLEQYF
TRBJ2-3 | medium-sized | TRBV12-3/TRBV12-4 | CASRSGLAGVTDTQYF
TRBJ1-1 | - | TRBV4-3 | CASSQVQDTEAFF
TRBJ1-1 | - | TRBV20-1 | CSVVMNTEAFF
TRBJ1-1 | - | TRBV5-6 | CASSPTGGRNTEAFF
TRBJ1-3 | medium-sized | TRBV6-1 | CASSEILGQGLNTIYF
TRBJ2-2 | medium-sized | TRBV6-5 | CATLPPGQGFGGELFF
TRBJ2-1 | - | TRBV20-1 | CSARAGPSREQFF
TRBJ2-5 | - | TRBV20-1 | CSARGLAGVGETQYF
TRBJ1-3 | medium-sized | TRBV20-1 | CSAPLPAVGNTIYF
TRBJ2-1 | medium-sized | TRBV19 | CASSGGLYEQFF
TRBJ2-3 | - | TRBV24-1 | CATSDLVLPDTQYF
TRBJ2-1 | medium-sized | TRBV10-3 | CAISDGSGDYNEQFF
TRBJ1-5 | - | TRBV5-5 | CASSLTTLNQPQHF